The 3 T cell receptor beta chains below were found in one sample sequenced in a study of T cell repertoires in cytomegalovirus infection. Their antigen targets remain unknown. In TCRdb, the reads were re-called with MiXCR into one record per CDR3 protein. The sample carries approximately 910,000 distinct CDR3 sequences, around 30% recorded once. The sample here was cultured CD8+ T cells from PBMCs, taken from culture after CMV antigen stimulation. These receptors came from a human donor in good health (CMV status not recorded). Some clones in this sample may be carry-over from other donors' samples.

This clonotype was seen many times. The chain carries TRBV6-5 and TRBJ1-2; 7 positions agree with TRBD1. CDR3 size: 16 residues. V gave up 6 bases and J gave up 8 bases; unmatched junction bases: 18. Germline assignment: CDR1 MNHEY and CDR2 SVGAGI. Here the CDR3 reads CASSHARQGRSVGYTF. The CDR3 bases are TGTGCCAGCAGCCACGCCCGACAGGGTCGGTCGGTAGGCTACACCTTC.

The CDR3 bases are TGTGCCACCAGCTTCTTAGCGGGGGGGCCCTACGAGCAGTACTTC. It is translated as CATSFLAGGPYEQYF. The chain employs TRBV15 and TRBJ2-7, with 11 bases that match TRBD2. The germline CDR1 and CDR2 sequences are LNHNV and YYDKDF (reference sequence). V lost 5 bases, J lost 2 bases, and 5 bases stayed unmatched. The CDR3 has 15 residues. The full variable domain, completed using reference TRBV15 and TRBJ2-7, is DAMVIQNPRYQVTQFGKPVTLSCSQTLNHNVMYWYQQKSSQAPKLLFHYYDKDFNNEADTPDNFQSRRPNTSFCFLDIRSPGLGDTAMYLCATSFLAGGPYEQYFGPGTRLTVT.

In the case of this clonotype: The junction differs from germline at one of its ends, possibly a read error. J is TRBJ2-7 and V is TRBV6-6; 7 bases align to TRBD1. The CDR3 covers 13 residues. Germline values: CDR1 MNHNY, CDR2 SVGAGI (reference sequence). The CDR3: CASGYLTGHEQYF. The DNA for the CDR3 is TGTGCCAGCGGTTACCTGACAGGGCACGAGCAGTACTTC.